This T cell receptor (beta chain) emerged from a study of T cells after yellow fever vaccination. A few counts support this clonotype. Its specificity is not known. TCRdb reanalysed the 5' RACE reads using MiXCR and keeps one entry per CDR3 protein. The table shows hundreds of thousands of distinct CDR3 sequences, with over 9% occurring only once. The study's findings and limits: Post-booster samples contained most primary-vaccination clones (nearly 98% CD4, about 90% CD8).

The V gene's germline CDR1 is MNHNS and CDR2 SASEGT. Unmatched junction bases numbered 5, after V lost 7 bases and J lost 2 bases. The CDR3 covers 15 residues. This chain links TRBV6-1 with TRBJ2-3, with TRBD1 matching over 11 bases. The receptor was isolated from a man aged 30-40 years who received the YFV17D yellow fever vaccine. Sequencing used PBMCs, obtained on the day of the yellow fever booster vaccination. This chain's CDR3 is CASNLGQGATDTQYF. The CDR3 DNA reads TGTGCCAGCAACCTCGGACAGGGGGCCACAGATACGCAGTATTTT.